This T cell receptor beta chain was found in a study of cytomegalovirus exposure and HLA in healthy donors. V was clipped by 6 bases and J by 3 bases; unmatched bases: 7. This CDR3 spans 14 amino acids. CDR1 is MDHEN and CDR2 is SYDVKM in the germline V gene. In the PCR, 60 Vbeta and 13 Jbeta primers were used. TCRdb's table, derived via immunoSEQ multiplex PCR, lists solely in-frame clones and lacks some. The repertoire includes about 59,000 clones, about four fifths of them detected once, and nearly 4% sits in the top ten. Overall study findings and caveats: Follow-up analysis found HLA locus-dependent TCR association rates, highest for DRB1 and lowest for HLA-C. Segments of the TCR beta V type were, in most cases, productive about 87% or about 30% of the time in an earlier analysis. Relative to equally common others, HLA-associated TCR beta chains showed greater clonal expansion in a later analysis.

In this sample, this clone turned up once. Its matching antigen is unknown. V gene TRBV28 combines with J gene TRBJ2-7; TRBD1 agrees at 8 bases. The sequence derives from a woman between 35 and 50 years old in good health and CMV-seronegative. The sequencing input was PBMCs. CDR3 nucleotide sequence: TGTGCCAGCAGCCCATCCGGGACAGGCTACGAGCAGTACTTC. It yields the protein CASSPSGTGYEQYF.